The entry that follows covers one TCR beta chain sequence. The ends were cut back, 0 bases at V and 3 bases at J, with 9 bases in the middle. CDR1 and CDR2 from the germline V gene are SGDLS and YYNGEE. This CDR3 spans 15 amino acids. The entry originates in a study of shared clonotypes between healthy human individuals. About the study: Ranging from 18 to 49 in age, donors were two women and a few men.

The protocol was immunoSEQ multiplex PCR, while the TCRdb copy is restricted to in-frame clones and leaves out a portion. The top ten hold 13% of the sample, which has roughly 500,000 clones, 70% to 80% seen once. The receptor was isolated from a middle-aged woman in good health. Some clones in this sample may be carry-over from other donors' samples. The sample consisted of PBMCs. The V and J genes are TRBV9 and TRBJ1-4; D remains unclear. The chain's CDR3 is CASSVVGNSNEKLFF. CDR3 sequence (DNA): TGTGCCAGCAGCGTAGTTGGGAACTCTAATGAAAAACTGTTTTTT. Looking up the rest from reference TRBV9 and TRBJ1-4 gives the full variable domain: DSGVTQTPKHLITATGQRVTLRCSPRSGDLSVYWYQQSLDQGLQFLIQYYNGEERAKGNILERFSAQQFPDLHSELNLSSLELGDSALYFCASSVVGNSNEKLFFGSGTQLSVL.